This T cell receptor (beta chain) originates from a study of blood T cell repertoires in COVID-19. Study-wide background: Acute and convalescent COVID-19 samples came from the United States, Italy and Spain. Nucleic acid was either cDNA or gDNA, and it came from T cells, B-cell-depleted T cells, or PBMCs.

Authors' processing steps: It was from reference gene primer amplification that nucleated cell counts were estimated. The protocol was immunoSEQ multiplex PCR, while the TCRdb copy is restricted to in-frame clones and leaves out a portion. Clonal size and the V and J genes are those of that table, whereas D and trimming came from the DNA. Altogether under 350,000 clones are present, over 75% being singletons, with the ten largest covering roughly 13%. Sample: peripheral blood. This sequence originates from a human donor in a cohort sampled during active COVID-19.

CDR3 amino acids: CASSPGQGAPAFF. CDR3 in DNA: TGTGCCAGCAGCCCGGGACAGGGGGCGCCAGCTTTCTTT. The chain links TRBV12-3 or TRBV12-4 to TRBJ1-1, with 12 bases identical to TRBD1. The J segment lost 10 bases and the V segment lost 6 bases, leaving 6 bases of the junction unmatched. This CDR3 comprises 13 residues.